This TCR beta chain appears in the sequencing data of a study of regulatory T cells in long-lasting Graves disease. The authors built TCR beta libraries using iRepertoire HTBI primers and Arm-PCR of CDR3 regions. Original handling: Identification of gene segments yielded some 60 TRBV and 14 TRBJ across samples. MiXCR, run by TCRdb on the multiplex PCR reads, gives a single entry per CDR3 protein. The V and J calls follow TCRdb's processing rather than the paper's. Of approximately 470,000 distinct CDR3 sequences in the sample, around 15% were seen once. This clonotype was recorded at least ten times. What it recognizes is unknown. Time point meaning: newly diagnosed GD, antithyroid drugs for less than 3 months. The TCR library was prepared using RNA isolated from PBMCs. Study-level findings and limits: Thyroid tissue went unstudied; only peripheral blood was examined.

The CDR3 has 17 residues. V shed 3 bases and J 5 bases; nucleotides not matched to a gene: 12. Germline CDR1 SEHNR, CDR2 FQNEAQ (reference sequence). These data were also filed under a second study, of T cells in Graves' hyperthyroidism and ophthalmopathy. From that paper: Patients were excluded for uncontrolled infection, other autoimmune disease, pregnancy or lactation. A 13 V-J model separated ophthalmopathy from stable hyperthyroidism.

The starting material was peripheral blood mononuclear cells (PBMCs), obtained at new diagnosis, from a patient treated with antithyroid drugs. The chain couples TRBV7-9 to TRBJ2-1; TRBD2 aligns across 8 bases. The TCR comes from a man between 35 and 55 years old with Graves disease. CDR3 bases: TGTGCCAGCAGCTTGGGCGGGGGGCTCGGCCTTGACAATGAGCAGTTCTTC. It specifies CASSLGGGLGLDNEQFF.